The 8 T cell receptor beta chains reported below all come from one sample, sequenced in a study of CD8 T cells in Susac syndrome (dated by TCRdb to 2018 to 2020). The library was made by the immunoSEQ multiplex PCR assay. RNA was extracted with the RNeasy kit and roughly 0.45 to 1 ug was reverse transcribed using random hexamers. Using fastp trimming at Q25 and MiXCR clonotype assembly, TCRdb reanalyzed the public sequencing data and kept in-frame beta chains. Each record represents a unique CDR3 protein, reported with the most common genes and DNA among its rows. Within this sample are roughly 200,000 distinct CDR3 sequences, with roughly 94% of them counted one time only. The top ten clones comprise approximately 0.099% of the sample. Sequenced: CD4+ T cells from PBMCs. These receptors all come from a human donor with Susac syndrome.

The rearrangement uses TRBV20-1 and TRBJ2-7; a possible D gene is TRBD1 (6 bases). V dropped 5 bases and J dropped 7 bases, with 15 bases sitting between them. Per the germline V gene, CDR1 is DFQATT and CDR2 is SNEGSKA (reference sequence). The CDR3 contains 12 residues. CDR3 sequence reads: CSAAPGAGEQYF. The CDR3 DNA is TGCAGTGCTGCCCCAGGGGCGGGTGAGCAGTACTTC.

The CDR3 DNA reads as TGCGCCAGCAGCAAGAGACAGGGAACAGATACGCAGTATTTT. Translated: CASSKRQGTDTQYF. The rearrangement links TRBV5-1 to TRBJ2-3; 7 nucleotides agree with TRBD1. This CDR3 is built from 14 residues. CDR1 is SGHRS and CDR2 is YFSETQ in the germline V gene. J gave up 3 bases and V 4 bases, and 5 bases lay outside the gene matches. The full variable domain, its missing parts supplied by reference TRBV5-1 and TRBJ2-3, is KAGVTQTPRYLIKTRGQQVTLSCSPISGHRSVSWYQQTPGQGLQFLFEYFSETQRNKGNFPGRFSGRQFSNSRSEMNVSTLELGDSALYLCASSKRQGTDTQYFGPGTRLTVL.

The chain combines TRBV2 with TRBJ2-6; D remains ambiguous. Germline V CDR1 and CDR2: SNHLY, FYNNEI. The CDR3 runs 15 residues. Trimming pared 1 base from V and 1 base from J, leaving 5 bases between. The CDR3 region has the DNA TGTGCCAGCAGTGAAGGTCCGTCTGGGGCCAACGTCCTGACTTTC. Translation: CASSEGPSGANVLTF.

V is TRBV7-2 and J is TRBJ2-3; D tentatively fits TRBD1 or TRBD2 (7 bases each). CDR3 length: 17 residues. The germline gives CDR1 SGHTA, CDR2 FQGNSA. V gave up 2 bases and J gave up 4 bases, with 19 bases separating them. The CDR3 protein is CASSLFPTGEGADTQYF. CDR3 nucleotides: TGTGCCAGCAGCTTATTCCCCACAGGGGAGGGAGCAGATACGCAGTATTTT.

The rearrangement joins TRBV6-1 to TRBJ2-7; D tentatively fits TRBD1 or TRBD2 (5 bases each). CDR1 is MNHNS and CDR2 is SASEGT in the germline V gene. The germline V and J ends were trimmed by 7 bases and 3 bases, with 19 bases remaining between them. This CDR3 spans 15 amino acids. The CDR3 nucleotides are TGTGCCAGCAAGCAGGGAGTCCGAACCTACTACGAGCAGTACTTC. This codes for CASKQGVRTYYEQYF.

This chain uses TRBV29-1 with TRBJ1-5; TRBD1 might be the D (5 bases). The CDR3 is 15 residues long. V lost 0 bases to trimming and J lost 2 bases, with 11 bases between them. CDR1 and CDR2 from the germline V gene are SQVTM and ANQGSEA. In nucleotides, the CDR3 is TGCAGCGTTGAAGATGGAGGGGACCGCAATCAGCCCCAGCATTTT. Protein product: CSVEDGGDRNQPQHF. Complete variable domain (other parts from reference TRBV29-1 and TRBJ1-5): SAVISQKPSRDICQRGTSLTIQCQVDSQVTMMFWYRQQPGQSLTLIATANQGSEATYESGFVIDKFPISRPNLTFSTLTVSNMSPEDSSIYLCSVEDGGDRNQPQHFGDGTRLSIL.

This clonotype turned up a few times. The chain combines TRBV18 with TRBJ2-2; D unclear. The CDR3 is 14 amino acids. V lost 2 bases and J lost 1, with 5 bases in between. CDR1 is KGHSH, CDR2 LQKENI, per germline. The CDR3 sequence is CASSPSGNTGELFF. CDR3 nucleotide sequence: TGTGCCAGCTCACCATCGGGGAACACCGGGGAGCTGTTTTTT.

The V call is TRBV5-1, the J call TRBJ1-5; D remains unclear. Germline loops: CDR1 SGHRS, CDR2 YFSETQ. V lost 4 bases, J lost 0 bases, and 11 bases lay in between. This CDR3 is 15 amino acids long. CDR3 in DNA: TGCGCCAGCAGCGCCGACGGGATTAGCAATCAGCCCCAGCATTTT. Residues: CASSADGISNQPQHF.